Sequencing of this T cell receptor beta chain was carried out in a study of identical twins. Overall study findings and caveats: Twins' excess sharing was less marked for out-of-frame beta sequences. Analyses based on zero insertions could be partly confounded by invariant MAIT and iNKT cells.

In every case, the donor was a healthy Caucasian. This clonotype was detected only a few times. The antigen is not known. TCRdb passed the 5' RACE reads through MiXCR, listing each CDR3 protein once. The table lists some 630,000 distinct CDR3 sequences, under 8.5% of them singletons. This same sample was also part of a study on yellow fever vaccine responses in identical twins.

The material sequenced was PBMCs. This clonotype was sampled from a young woman in good health.

CDR3 bases: TGCAGCGTTGGCCGGGCGGGGGAGCTGTTTTTT. It encodes CSVGRAGELFF. The chain couples TRBV29-1 to TRBJ2-2, with no clear D. CDR1 and CDR2 (germline): SQVTM, ANQGSEA. The CDR3 is 11 residues long. Trimming left V 4 bases short and J 8 bases short, with 8 bases between.